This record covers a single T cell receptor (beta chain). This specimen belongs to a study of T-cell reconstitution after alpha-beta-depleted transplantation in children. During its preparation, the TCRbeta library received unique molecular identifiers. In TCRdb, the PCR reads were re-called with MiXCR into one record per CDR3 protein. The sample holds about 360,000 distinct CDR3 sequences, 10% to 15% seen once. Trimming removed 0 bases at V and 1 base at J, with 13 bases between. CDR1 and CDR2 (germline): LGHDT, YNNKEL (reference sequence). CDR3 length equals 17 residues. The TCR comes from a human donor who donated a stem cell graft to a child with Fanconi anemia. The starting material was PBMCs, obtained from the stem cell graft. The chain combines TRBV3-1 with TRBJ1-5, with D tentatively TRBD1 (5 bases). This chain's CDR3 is CASSQDMVGESNQPQHF. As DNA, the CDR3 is TGTGCCAGCAGCCAAGATATGGTAGGGGAAAGCAATCAGCCCCAGCATTTT.